A single sample is the source of the 5 T cell receptor beta chains below, sequenced in a study of T cell responses to AZD1222 COVID-19 vaccine. Sequenced by immunoSEQ multiplex PCR; TCRdb stores in-frame clones only, minus some. The sample lists about 120,000 clones; approximately 83% were seen once. Source: peripheral blood, taken on day 0 of AZD1222 vaccination. These receptors were collected from an adult in good health.

The chain links TRBV19 to TRBJ1-1, with 7 nucleotides matching TRBD1. CDR3 length equals 14 residues. Germline CDR1 LNHDA, CDR2 SQIVND (reference sequence). With V trimmed by 2 bases and J by 1 base, 1 base remained unmatched. In DNA, the CDR3 is TGTGCCAGTAGTATAAGGGGGCCGAACACTGAAGCTTTCTTT. Translated, it gives CASSIRGPNTEAFF.

The gene calls are TRBV5-1 and TRBJ1-4; D ambiguous. Germline CDR1 is SGHRS and CDR2 is YFSETQ. V dropped 8 bases and J dropped 1 base, with 12 bases sitting between them. There are 14 residues in the CDR3. The CDR3 region is CASSQTVTNEKLFF. The DNA for the CDR3 is TGCGCCAGTAGCCAGACGGTAACTAATGAAAAACTGTTTTTT. The full variable domain, in which reference TRBV5-1 and TRBJ1-4 provide the parts outside the CDR3, is KAGVTQTPRYLIKTRGQQVTLSCSPISGHRSVSWYQQTPGQGLQFLFEYFSETQRNKGNFPGRFSGRQFSNSRSEMNVSTLELGDSALYLCASSQTVTNEKLFFGSGTQLSVL.

The CDR3: CSVGTFYTDTQYF. Written as DNA, the CDR3 is TGCAGCGTTGGGACTTTCTACACAGATACGCAGTATTTT. The chain carries TRBV29-1 and TRBJ2-3, with D possibly matching TRBD2 (5 bases). Germline lookup yields CDR1 SQVTM and CDR2 ANQGSEA. V lost 4 bases and J lost 2, with 10 bases in between. The CDR3 loop spans 13 amino acids.

This chain links TRBV7-9 with TRBJ2-7, with 14 bases identical to TRBD2. The CDR3 has 15 amino acids. V was clipped by 3 bases and J by 5 bases; unmatched bases: 3. Looked up from germline, CDR1 is SEHNR and CDR2 is FQNEAQ (reference sequence). The CDR3 region has the DNA TGTGCCAGCAGCTTGGGACTAGCGGGAGCCCACGAGCAGTACTTC. Translation: CASSLGLAGAHEQYF.

The V and J genes are TRBV7-2 and TRBJ2-7; 11 bases align to TRBD1. Trimming cost V 7 bases and J 6 bases; bases outside gene matches: 8. The length of the CDR3 is 14 residues. Germline loops: CDR1 SGHTA, CDR2 FQGNSA. CDR3 coding DNA: TGTGCCAGCATCGGGACAGGGGGAATTGGCGAGCAGTACTTC. It yields the protein CASIGTGGIGEQYF.